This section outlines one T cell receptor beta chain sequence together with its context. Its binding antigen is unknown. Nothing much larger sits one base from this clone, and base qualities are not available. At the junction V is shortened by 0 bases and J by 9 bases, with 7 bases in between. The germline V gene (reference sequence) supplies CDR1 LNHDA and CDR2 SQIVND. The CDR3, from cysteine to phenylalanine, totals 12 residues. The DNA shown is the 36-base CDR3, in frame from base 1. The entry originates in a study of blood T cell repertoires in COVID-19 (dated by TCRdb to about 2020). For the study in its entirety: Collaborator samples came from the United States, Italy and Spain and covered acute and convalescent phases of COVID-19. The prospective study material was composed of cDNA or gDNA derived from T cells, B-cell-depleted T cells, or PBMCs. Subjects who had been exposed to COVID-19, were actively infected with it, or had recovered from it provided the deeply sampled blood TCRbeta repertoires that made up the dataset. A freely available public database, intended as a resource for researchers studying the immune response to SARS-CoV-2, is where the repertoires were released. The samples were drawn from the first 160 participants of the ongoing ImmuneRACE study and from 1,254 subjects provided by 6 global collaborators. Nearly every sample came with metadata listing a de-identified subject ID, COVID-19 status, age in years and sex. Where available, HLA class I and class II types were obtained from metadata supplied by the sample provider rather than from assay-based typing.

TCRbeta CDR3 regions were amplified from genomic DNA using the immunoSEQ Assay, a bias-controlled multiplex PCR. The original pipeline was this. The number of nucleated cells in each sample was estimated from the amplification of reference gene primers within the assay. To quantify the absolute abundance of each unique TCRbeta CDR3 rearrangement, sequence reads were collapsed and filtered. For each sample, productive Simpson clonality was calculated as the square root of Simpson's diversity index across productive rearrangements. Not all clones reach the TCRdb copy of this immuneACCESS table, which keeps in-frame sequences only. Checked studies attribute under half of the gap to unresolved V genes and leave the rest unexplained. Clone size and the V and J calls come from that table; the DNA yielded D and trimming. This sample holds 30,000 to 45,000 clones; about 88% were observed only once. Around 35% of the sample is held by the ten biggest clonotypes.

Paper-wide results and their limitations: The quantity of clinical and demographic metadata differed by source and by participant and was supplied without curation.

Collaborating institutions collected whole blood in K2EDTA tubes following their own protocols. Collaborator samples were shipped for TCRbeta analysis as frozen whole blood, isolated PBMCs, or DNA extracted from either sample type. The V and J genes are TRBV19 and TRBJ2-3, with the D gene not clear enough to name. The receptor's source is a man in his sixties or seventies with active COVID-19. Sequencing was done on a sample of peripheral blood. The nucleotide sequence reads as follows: TGTGCCAGTAGTATAGATCTCGGGACGCAGTATTTT. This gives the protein CASSIDLGTQYF.